The rows below give T cell receptor beta chains drawn from one sample of a study of T cells in Graves' hyperthyroidism and ophthalmopathy. TCRdb analysed the multiplex PCR reads with MiXCR anew, one entry per CDR3 protein. The sample holds 480,000 or so distinct CDR3 sequences, 46% seen once. The sequenced material came from peripheral blood or thyroid tissue (not recorded which). Receptors originate from an adult woman with Graves' disease, either hyperthyroidism or ophthalmopathy (not recorded which). CDR3s include the opening cysteine and the closing phenylalanine or tryptophan. The D gene is left open where the match is weak. Not every row has a clone size; where given, it reads once, few, many or a size class.

clone size: many
CDR3 length: 13
V gene: TRBV5-6
J gene: TRBJ2-7
D gene: -
CDR3 DNA: TGTGCCAGCAGCTTTTGGCAGTTCGGGGAGCAGTACTTC
CDR3 protein: CASSFWQFGEQYF

clone size: many
CDR3 length: 14
V gene: TRBV5-6
J gene: TRBJ2-2
D gene: TRBD2
CDR3 DNA: TGTGCCAGCAGCAGGGGACTAGCCAACGGGGAGCTGTTTTTT
CDR3 protein: CASSRGLANGELFF

clone size: -
CDR3 length: 17
V gene: TRBV7-9
J gene: TRBJ2-7
D gene: TRBD2
CDR3 DNA: TGTGCCGGCAGCTTAGCTCTCGGGCTAGCGGGGGAGAACGAGCAGTACTTC
CDR3 protein: CAGSLALGLAGENEQYF

clone size: -
CDR3 length: 16
V gene: TRBV7-2
J gene: TRBJ1-2
D gene: -
CDR3 DNA: TGTGCCAGCAGCTTAGCCAGGGACGCAGCTAACTATGGCTACACCTTC
CDR3 protein: CASSLARDAANYGYTF

clone size: -
CDR3 length: 14
V gene: TRBV7-9
J gene: TRBJ2-7
D gene: TRBD2
CDR3 DNA: TGTGCCAGCAGCAGAAATAGCGGGGACTACGAGCAGTACTTC
CDR3 protein: CASSRNSGDYEQYF

clone size: -
CDR3 length: 15
V gene: TRBV6-2/TRBV6-3
J gene: TRBJ2-2
D gene: TRBD2
CDR3 DNA: TGTGCCGGACGACTAGCGGGAGAGGGAGCCGGGGAGCTGTTTTTT
CDR3 protein: CAGRLAGEGAGELFF

clone size: -
CDR3 length: 15
V gene: TRBV4-2
J gene: TRBJ2-7
D gene: -
CDR3 DNA: TGTGCCAGCAGCCGGGACGCAAACGCGGGTTACGAGCAGTACTTC
CDR3 protein: CASSRDANAGYEQYF

clone size: -
CDR3 length: 16
V gene: TRBV9
J gene: TRBJ2-3
D gene: -
CDR3 DNA: TGTGCCAGCAGCGTAGCTGGTGGACAGAGCACAGATACGCAGTATTTT
CDR3 protein: CASSVAGGQSTDTQYF

clone size: few
CDR3 length: 13
V gene: TRBV7-2
J gene: TRBJ2-7
D gene: -
CDR3 DNA: TGTGCCAGCAGCTTCGGGACTTTCTACGAGCAGTACTTC
CDR3 protein: CASSFGTFYEQYF

clone size: -
CDR3 length: 17
V gene: TRBV6-1
J gene: TRBJ1-1
D gene: -
CDR3 DNA: TGTGCCAGCAGTGAAGCGGTCCACAGGGCAATGAACACTGAAGCTTTCTTT
CDR3 protein: CASSEAVHRAMNTEAFF

clone size: -
CDR3 length: 18
V gene: TRBV6-2/TRBV6-3
J gene: TRBJ2-2
D gene: TRBD2
CDR3 DNA: TGTGCCAGCAGTTACAATCCCGAACTAGCGCTGAACACCGGGGAGCTGTTTTTT
CDR3 protein: CASSYNPELALNTGELFF

clone size: many
CDR3 length: 13
V gene: TRBV25-1
J gene: TRBJ2-7
D gene: -
CDR3 DNA: TGTGCCAGCATCGATACTTTTACCTACGAGCAGTACTTC
CDR3 protein: CASIDTFTYEQYF

clone size: -
CDR3 length: 13
V gene: TRBV20-1
J gene: TRBJ2-7
D gene: -
CDR3 DNA: TGCAGTGCGAATGGGGGGGCCCTCGCCGAGCAGTACTTC
CDR3 protein: CSANGGALAEQYF

clone size: many
CDR3 length: 16
V gene: TRBV12-3/TRBV12-4
J gene: TRBJ2-7
D gene: TRBD2
CDR3 DNA: TGTGCCAGCAGTTGGGGGACTAGCGGGAGAGGGTACGAGCAGTACTTC
CDR3 protein: CASSWGTSGRGYEQYF

clone size: -
CDR3 length: 17
V gene: TRBV9
J gene: TRBJ2-2
D gene: TRBD2
CDR3 DNA: TGTGCCAGCAGTCAGGGACTAGCGGGAGGGCCGGACGGGGAGCTGTTTTTT
CDR3 protein: CASSQGLAGGPDGELFF

clone size: once
CDR3 length: 15
V gene: TRBV2
J gene: TRBJ1-1
D gene: TRBD1
CDR3 DNA: TGTGCCAGCAGTGAAGAAGGGACAGGGTCGACTGAAGCTTTCTTT
CDR3 protein: CASSEEGTGSTEAFF

clone size: -
CDR3 length: 20
V gene: TRBV10-1
J gene: TRBJ2-5
D gene: TRBD1
CDR3 DNA: TGCGCCAGCAGGGCTAGCAGTGAAGAACCGACAGGGGGATACCAAGAGACCCAGTACTTC
CDR3 protein: CASRASSEEPTGGYQETQYF

clone size: -
CDR3 length: 13
V gene: TRBV20-1
J gene: TRBJ1-4
D gene: -
CDR3 DNA: TGCAGTGCTGCCCCGGCGGGGAGGGAAAAACTGTTTTTT
CDR3 protein: CSAAPAGREKLFF

clone size: -
CDR3 length: 15
V gene: TRBV9
J gene: TRBJ2-7
D gene: TRBD1
CDR3 DNA: TGTGCCAGCAGCGGATCCCGGGACAGGAACTACGAGCAGTACTTC
CDR3 protein: CASSGSRDRNYEQYF

clone size: -
CDR3 length: 16
V gene: TRBV24-1
J gene: TRBJ2-3
D gene: TRBD2
CDR3 DNA: TGTGCCACCAGTGATTGGGGCGGGAGGGGCACAGATACGCAGTATTTT
CDR3 protein: CATSDWGGRGTDTQYF

clone size: -
CDR3 length: 14
V gene: TRBV10-3
J gene: TRBJ1-5
D gene: -
CDR3 DNA: TGTGCCATCAGCGACCAGGGGCCTGGATGGCCCCAGCATTTT
CDR3 protein: CAISDQGPGWPQHF

clone size: -
CDR3 length: 16
V gene: TRBV2
J gene: TRBJ1-2
D gene: -
CDR3 DNA: TGTGCCAGCAGTTTGGGGACTTTGGAGGGCCTAAGAGGCTACACCTTC
CDR3 protein: CASSLGTLEGLRGYTF

clone size: many
CDR3 length: 11
V gene: TRBV20-1
J gene: TRBJ2-5
D gene: TRBD2
CDR3 DNA: TGCAGTGGCGGGGGTCAAGGGACCCAGTACTTC
CDR3 protein: CSGGGQGTQYF

clone size: once
CDR3 length: 16
V gene: TRBV19
J gene: TRBJ1-2
D gene: -
CDR3 DNA: TGTGCCAGTAGGACACTCCGGGACACCAATAACTATGGCTACACCTTC
CDR3 protein: CASRTLRDTNNYGYTF

clone size: many
CDR3 length: 15
V gene: TRBV7-9
J gene: TRBJ1-3
D gene: -
CDR3 DNA: TGTGCCAGCAGCTTAGGAGACTCCTCTGAAAACACCATATATTTT
CDR3 protein: CASSLGDSSENTIYF

clone size: many
CDR3 length: 14
V gene: TRBV7-4
J gene: TRBJ1-1
D gene: -
CDR3 DNA: TGTGCCAGCAGCCCCCGGGACACCAACACTGAAGCTTTCTTT
CDR3 protein: CASSPRDTNTEAFF

clone size: many
CDR3 length: 17
V gene: TRBV7-9
J gene: TRBJ2-5
D gene: TRBD2
CDR3 DNA: TGTGCCAGCAGCCCAAACCCGGGACTAGCGGGAGAAGAGACCCAGTACTTC
CDR3 protein: CASSPNPGLAGEETQYF

clone size: many
CDR3 length: 15
V gene: TRBV7-9
J gene: TRBJ2-7
D gene: TRBD2
CDR3 DNA: TGTGCCAGCAGCCCCCGGGCGGGAGGCCCCTACGAGCAGTACTTC
CDR3 protein: CASSPRAGGPYEQYF

clone size: many
CDR3 length: 12
V gene: TRBV30
J gene: TRBJ1-1
D gene: -
CDR3 DNA: TGTGCCTGGAGCGAACCGGGAATCGAAGCTTTCTTT
CDR3 protein: CAWSEPGIEAFF

clone size: -
CDR3 length: 12
V gene: TRBV29-1
J gene: TRBJ2-2
D gene: -
CDR3 DNA: TGCAGCGTTACGGCCTACACCGGGGAGCTGTTTTTT
CDR3 protein: CSVTAYTGELFF

clone size: many
CDR3 length: 16
V gene: TRBV11-2
J gene: TRBJ2-2
D gene: -
CDR3 DNA: TGTGCCAGCAGCGCAAAGGGACTTCGAAACACCGGGGAGCTGTTTTTT
CDR3 protein: CASSAKGLRNTGELFF

clone size: many
CDR3 length: 15
V gene: TRBV3-1
J gene: TRBJ1-2
D gene: -
CDR3 DNA: TGTGCCAGCAGCGCCGGTGGGGAAGCCTTCTATGGCTACACCTTC
CDR3 protein: CASSAGGEAFYGYTF

clone size: -
CDR3 length: 14
V gene: TRBV15
J gene: TRBJ2-3
D gene: TRBD2
CDR3 DNA: TGTGCCAAGGGGACTAGCGGGAGATTAGGTACGCAGTATTTT
CDR3 protein: CAKGTSGRLGTQYF

clone size: many
CDR3 length: 12
V gene: TRBV7-9
J gene: TRBJ1-2
D gene: -
CDR3 DNA: TGTGCCAGCAGCTTAGTCAACTATGGCTACACCTTC
CDR3 protein: CASSLVNYGYTF

clone size: -
CDR3 length: 13
V gene: TRBV10-3
J gene: TRBJ1-5
D gene: -
CDR3 DNA: TGTGCCATCAGTGACAGGGTGGGTCAGCCCCAGCATTTT
CDR3 protein: CAISDRVGQPQHF

clone size: -
CDR3 length: 15
V gene: TRBV20-1
J gene: TRBJ2-5
D gene: TRBD2
CDR3 DNA: TGCAGTGCTAGAGATCGGCTAGCGGGAAGTGAGACCCAGTACTTC
CDR3 protein: CSARDRLAGSETQYF

clone size: -
CDR3 length: 12
V gene: TRBV2
J gene: TRBJ1-4
D gene: -
CDR3 DNA: TGTGCCAGCAGCACCAGATCCCTGCAACCGTTTTTT
CDR3 protein: CASSTRSLQPFF

clone size: few
CDR3 length: 12
V gene: TRBV7-9
J gene: TRBJ2-1
D gene: -
CDR3 DNA: TGTGCCAGCAGCTTCGGGGACAATGAGCAGTTCTTC
CDR3 protein: CASSFGDNEQFF

clone size: -
CDR3 length: 13
V gene: TRBV19
J gene: TRBJ1-2
D gene: -
CDR3 DNA: TGTGCCAGTAGCACCGGGATTACGACCGGCTACACCTTC
CDR3 protein: CASSTGITTGYTF

clone size: -
CDR3 length: 15
V gene: TRBV14
J gene: TRBJ1-1
D gene: -
CDR3 DNA: TGTGCCAGCAGCCAAAGACTGGGGCTGGGCACTGAAGCTTTCTTT
CDR3 protein: CASSQRLGLGTEAFF

clone size: -
CDR3 length: 13
V gene: TRBV7-9
J gene: TRBJ2-7
D gene: TRBD2
CDR3 DNA: TGTGCCAGCAGCCCAGCGGGAGATTGGGAGCAGTACTTC
CDR3 protein: CASSPAGDWEQYF

clone size: -
CDR3 length: 15
V gene: TRBV2
J gene: TRBJ2-5
D gene: -
CDR3 DNA: TGCGCCAGCAGCCAAGACTCGGACACCCAAGAGACCCAGTACTTC
CDR3 protein: CASSQDSDTQETQYF

clone size: -
CDR3 length: 14
V gene: TRBV25-1
J gene: TRBJ1-1
D gene: -
CDR3 DNA: TGTGCCAGCAGTGAGGGTCGATACTCTGTTGAAGCTTTCTTT
CDR3 protein: CASSEGRYSVEAFF

clone size: -
CDR3 length: 17
V gene: TRBV12-3/TRBV12-4
J gene: TRBJ1-5
D gene: -
CDR3 DNA: TGTGCCAGCAGTTTTTCCGGGGGAGGTGGAAGCAATCAGCCCCAGCATTTT
CDR3 protein: CASSFSGGGGSNQPQHF

clone size: -
CDR3 length: 12
V gene: TRBV7-9
J gene: TRBJ1-1
D gene: -
CDR3 DNA: TGTGCCAGCAACCCGAAGACAGAACAAGCTTTCTTT
CDR3 protein: CASNPKTEQAFF

clone size: -
CDR3 length: 12
V gene: TRBV29-1
J gene: TRBJ1-2
D gene: -
CDR3 DNA: TGCAGCGTTTCCGAGGGGAGCTATGGCTACACCTTC
CDR3 protein: CSVSEGSYGYTF

clone size: many
CDR3 length: 16
V gene: TRBV5-6
J gene: TRBJ1-1
D gene: -
CDR3 DNA: TGTGCCAGCAGCTTGGGCATCAGGTTTGCGAACACTGAAGCTTTCTTT
CDR3 protein: CASSLGIRFANTEAFF

clone size: -
CDR3 length: 16
V gene: TRBV24-1
J gene: TRBJ2-5
D gene: TRBD2
CDR3 DNA: TGTGCCACCTCCAGGGGACTAGCGGGAGGAAGGGAGACCCAGTACTTC
CDR3 protein: CATSRGLAGGRETQYF

clone size: -
CDR3 length: 13
V gene: TRBV7-8
J gene: TRBJ1-5
D gene: -
CDR3 DNA: TGTGCCAGCAGCTTAGGCCAGGAGCAGCCCCAGCATTTT
CDR3 protein: CASSLGQEQPQHF

clone size: -
CDR3 length: 16
V gene: TRBV5-1
J gene: TRBJ2-3
D gene: -
CDR3 DNA: TGCGCCAGCAGCCCGCGGACAACCGGCGCCACAGATACGCAGTATTTT
CDR3 protein: CASSPRTTGATDTQYF

clone size: few
CDR3 length: 14
V gene: TRBV7-9
J gene: TRBJ1-6
D gene: -
CDR3 DNA: TGTGCCAGCAGGCGGACGGGGAGGGATTCACCCCTCCACTTT
CDR3 protein: CASRRTGRDSPLHF